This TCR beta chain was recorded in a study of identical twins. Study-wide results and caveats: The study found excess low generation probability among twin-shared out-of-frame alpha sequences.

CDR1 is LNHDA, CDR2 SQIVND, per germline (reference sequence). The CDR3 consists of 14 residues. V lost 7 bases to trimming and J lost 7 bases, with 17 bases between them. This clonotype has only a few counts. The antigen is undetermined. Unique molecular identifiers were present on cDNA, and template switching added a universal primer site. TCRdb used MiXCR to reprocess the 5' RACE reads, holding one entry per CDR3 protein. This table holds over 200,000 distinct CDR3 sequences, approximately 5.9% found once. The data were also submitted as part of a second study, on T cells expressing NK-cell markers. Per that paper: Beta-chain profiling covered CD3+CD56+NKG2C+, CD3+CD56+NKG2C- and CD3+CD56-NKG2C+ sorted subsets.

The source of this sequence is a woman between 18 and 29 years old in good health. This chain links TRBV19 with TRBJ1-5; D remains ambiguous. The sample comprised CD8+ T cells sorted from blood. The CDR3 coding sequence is TGTGCCAGTAAGTCCTGGGATTCGGGGCAGCCCCAGCATTTT. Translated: CASKSWDSGQPQHF.